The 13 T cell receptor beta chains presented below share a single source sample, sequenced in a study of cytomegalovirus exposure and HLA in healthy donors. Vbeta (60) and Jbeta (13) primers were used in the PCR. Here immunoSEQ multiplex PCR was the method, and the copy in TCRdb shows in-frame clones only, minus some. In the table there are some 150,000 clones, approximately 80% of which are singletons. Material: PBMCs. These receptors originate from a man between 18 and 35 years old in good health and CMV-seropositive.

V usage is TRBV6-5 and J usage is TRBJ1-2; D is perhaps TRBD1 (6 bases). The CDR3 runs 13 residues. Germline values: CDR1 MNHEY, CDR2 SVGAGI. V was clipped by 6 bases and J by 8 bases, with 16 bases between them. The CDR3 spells CASREQGAGGYTF. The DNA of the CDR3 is TGTGCCAGCAGGGAACAGGGAGCGGGAGGCTACACCTTC.

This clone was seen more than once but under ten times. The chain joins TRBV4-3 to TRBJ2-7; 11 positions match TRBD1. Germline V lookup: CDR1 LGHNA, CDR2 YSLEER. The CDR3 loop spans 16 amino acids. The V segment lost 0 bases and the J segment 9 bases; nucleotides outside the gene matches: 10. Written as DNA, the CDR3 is TGCGCCAGCAGCCAAGAAGGGGACAGGGGGGTAGGTAGGCAGTACTTC. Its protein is CASSQEGDRGVGRQYF.

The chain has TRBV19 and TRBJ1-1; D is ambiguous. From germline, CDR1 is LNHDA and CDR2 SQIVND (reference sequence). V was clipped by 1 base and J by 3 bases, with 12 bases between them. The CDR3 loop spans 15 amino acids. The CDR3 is CASSIGRVFDTEAFF. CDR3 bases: TGTGCCAGTAGTATAGGACGGGTTTTCGACACTGAAGCTTTCTTT.

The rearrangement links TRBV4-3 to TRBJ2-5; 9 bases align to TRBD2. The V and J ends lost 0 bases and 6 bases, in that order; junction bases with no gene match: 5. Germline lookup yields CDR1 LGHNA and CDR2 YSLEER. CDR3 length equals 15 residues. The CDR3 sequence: CASSQELAGLKTQYF. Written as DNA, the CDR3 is TGCGCCAGCAGCCAAGAGCTAGCGGGGTTAAAGACCCAGTACTTC.

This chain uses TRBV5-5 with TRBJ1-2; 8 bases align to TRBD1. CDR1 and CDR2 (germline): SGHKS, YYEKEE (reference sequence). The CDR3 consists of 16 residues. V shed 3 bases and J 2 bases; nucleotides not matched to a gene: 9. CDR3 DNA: TGTGCCAGCAGCTCGGGACAGGCTCTGGAGAACTATGGCTACACCTTC. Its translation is CASSSGQALENYGYTF.

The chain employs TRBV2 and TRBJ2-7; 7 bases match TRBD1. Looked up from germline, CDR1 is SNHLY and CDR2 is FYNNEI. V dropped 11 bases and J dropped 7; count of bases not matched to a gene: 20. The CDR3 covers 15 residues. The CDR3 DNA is TGTGCCGTCCGAGGGTACGACAGGGTGTCGGAAGAGCAGTACTTC. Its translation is CAVRGYDRVSEEQYF.

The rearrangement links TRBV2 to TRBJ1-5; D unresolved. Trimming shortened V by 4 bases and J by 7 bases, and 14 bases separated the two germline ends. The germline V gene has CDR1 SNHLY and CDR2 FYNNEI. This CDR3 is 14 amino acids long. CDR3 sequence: CASSGRRQLQPQHF. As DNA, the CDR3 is TGTGCCAGCAGTGGACGGAGGCAGCTACAGCCCCAGCATTTT.

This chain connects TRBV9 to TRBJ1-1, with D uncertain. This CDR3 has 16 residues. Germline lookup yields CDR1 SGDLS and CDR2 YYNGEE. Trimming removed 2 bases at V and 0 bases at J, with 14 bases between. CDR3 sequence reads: CASSVGPSALNTEAFF. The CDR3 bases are TGTGCCAGCAGCGTTGGTCCCAGCGCTTTGAACACTGAAGCTTTCTTT.

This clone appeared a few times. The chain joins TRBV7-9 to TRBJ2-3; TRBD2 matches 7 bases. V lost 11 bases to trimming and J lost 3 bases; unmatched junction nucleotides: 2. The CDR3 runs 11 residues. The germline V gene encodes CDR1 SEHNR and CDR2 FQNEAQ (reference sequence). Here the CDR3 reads CALGGTDTQYF. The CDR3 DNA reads TGTGCCTTGGGAGGGACAGATACGCAGTATTTT.

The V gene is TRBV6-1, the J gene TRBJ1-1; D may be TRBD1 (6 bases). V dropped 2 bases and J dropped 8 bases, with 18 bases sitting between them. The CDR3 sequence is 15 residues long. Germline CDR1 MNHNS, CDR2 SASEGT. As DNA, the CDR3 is TGTGCCAGCAGTGAATTCCAGTCGGGACAAGAAGAAGCTTTCTTT. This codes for CASSEFQSGQEEAFF.

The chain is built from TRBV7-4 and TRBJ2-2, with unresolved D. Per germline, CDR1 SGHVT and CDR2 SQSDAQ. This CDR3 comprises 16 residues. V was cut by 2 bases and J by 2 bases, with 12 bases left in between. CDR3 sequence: CASSLFMRLNTGELFF. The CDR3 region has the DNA TGTGCCAGCAGCTTATTTATGAGACTCAACACCGGGGAGCTGTTTTTT.

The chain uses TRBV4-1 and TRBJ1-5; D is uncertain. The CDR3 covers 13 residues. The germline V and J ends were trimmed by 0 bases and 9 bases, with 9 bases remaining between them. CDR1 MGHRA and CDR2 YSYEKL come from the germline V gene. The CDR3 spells CASSQEEFWPQHF. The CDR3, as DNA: TGCGCCAGCAGCCAAGAAGAGTTTTGGCCCCAGCATTTT.

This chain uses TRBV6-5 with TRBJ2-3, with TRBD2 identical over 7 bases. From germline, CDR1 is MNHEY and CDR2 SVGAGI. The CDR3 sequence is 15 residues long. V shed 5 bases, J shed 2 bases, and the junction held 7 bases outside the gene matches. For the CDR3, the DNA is TGTGCCAGCAGTCTGGGGGAGGGTTCCACAGATACGCAGTATTTT. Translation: CASSLGEGSTDTQYF.